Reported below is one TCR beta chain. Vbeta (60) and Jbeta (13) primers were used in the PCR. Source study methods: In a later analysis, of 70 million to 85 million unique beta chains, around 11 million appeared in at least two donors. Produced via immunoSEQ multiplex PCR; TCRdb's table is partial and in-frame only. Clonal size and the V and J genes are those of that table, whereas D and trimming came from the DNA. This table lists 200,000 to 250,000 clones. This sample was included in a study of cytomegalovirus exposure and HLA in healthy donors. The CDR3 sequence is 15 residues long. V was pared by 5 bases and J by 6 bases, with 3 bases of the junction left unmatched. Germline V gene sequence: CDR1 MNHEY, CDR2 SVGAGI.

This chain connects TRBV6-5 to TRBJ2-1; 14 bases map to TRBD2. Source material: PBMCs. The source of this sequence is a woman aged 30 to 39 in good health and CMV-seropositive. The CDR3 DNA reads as TGTGCCAGCAGTCAGGGACTAGCGGGAGTCAATGAGCAGTTCTTC. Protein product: CASSQGLAGVNEQFF.